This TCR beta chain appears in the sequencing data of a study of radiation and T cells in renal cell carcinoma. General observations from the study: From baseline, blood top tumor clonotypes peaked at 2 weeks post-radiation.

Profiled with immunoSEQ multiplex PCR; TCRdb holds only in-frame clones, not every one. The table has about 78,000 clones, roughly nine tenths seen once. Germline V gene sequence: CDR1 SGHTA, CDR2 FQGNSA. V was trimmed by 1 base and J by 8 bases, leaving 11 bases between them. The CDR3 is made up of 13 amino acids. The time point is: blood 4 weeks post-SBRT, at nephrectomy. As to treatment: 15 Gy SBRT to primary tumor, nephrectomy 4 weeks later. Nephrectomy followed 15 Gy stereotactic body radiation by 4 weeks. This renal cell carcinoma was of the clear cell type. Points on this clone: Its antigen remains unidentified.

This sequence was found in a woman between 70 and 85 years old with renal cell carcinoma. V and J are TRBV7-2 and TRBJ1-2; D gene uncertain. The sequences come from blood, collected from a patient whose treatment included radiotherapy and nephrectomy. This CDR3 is CASSLGRIGGYTF. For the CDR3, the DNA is TGTGCCAGCAGCTTAGGAAGGATCGGAGGCTACACCTTC.